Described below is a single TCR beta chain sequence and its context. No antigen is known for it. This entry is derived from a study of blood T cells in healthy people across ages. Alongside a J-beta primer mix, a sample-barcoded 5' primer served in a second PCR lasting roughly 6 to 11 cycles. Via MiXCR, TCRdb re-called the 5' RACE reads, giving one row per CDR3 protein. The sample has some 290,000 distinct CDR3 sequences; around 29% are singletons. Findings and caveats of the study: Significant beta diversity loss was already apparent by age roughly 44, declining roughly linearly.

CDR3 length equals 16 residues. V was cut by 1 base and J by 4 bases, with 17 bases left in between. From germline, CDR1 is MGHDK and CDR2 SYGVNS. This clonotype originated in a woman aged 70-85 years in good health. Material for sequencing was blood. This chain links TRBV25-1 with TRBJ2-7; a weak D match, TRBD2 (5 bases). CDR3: CASSESVGGSWYEQYF. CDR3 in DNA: TGTGCCAGCAGTGAATCAGTGGGTGGGAGTTGGTACGAGCAGTACTTC.